This T cell receptor (beta chain) was observed in a study of molecular identifiers for immune sequencing clone quantification. About the research overall: Replicates partitioned RNA from approximately 20,000 or 100,000 naive CD8 cells into five parts, sequencing four. Study-level findings and limits: Among 850,000 to 1,000,000 naive cells, spiked Jurkat TCR RNA from a single cell was reportedly detectable.

The length of the CDR3 is 18 residues. Germline CDR1 and CDR2: LNHNV and YYDKDF (reference sequence). The V gene end was trimmed by 4 bases and the J gene end by 0 bases; junction bases not matched to a gene: 13. TCRdb re-called the PCR reads with MiXCR, one entry per CDR3 protein. Of about 640,000 distinct CDR3 sequences listed, approximately 20% are singletons. Remarks on this clonotype: Antigen: not known.

Source material for naive CD8 libraries was about 19,000 to 1,000,000 sorted cells, with 10%, 30% or 50% RNA. This receptor was identified in a human donor in good health. Some libraries in this study had Jurkat cell RNA spiked in. The sequencing sample was made of naive CD8+ T cells from blood, with Jurkat cell RNA spiked in. As for subset: FACS-sorted CD8+CD4-CCR7+CD45RA+ naive T cells. The chain employs TRBV15 and TRBJ2-3; 7 bases match TRBD1. As DNA, the CDR3 is TGTGCCACCAGCACCGAAAAGGGGACAGCTACTAGCACAGATACGCAGTATTTT. Translating it yields CATSTEKGTATSTDTQYF.